This T cell receptor beta chain was captured by sequencing in a study of cytomegalovirus exposure and HLA in healthy donors. The CDR3 runs 15 residues. Germline-derived CDR1 and CDR2 are MNHEY and SVGAGI. Germline trimming cut 3 bases from V and 10 bases from J; bases unmatched to any gene: 8. Study-wide points: The CMV antigen specificity of a few CMV-associated chains was confirmed through in vitro analysis. Follow-up analysis later connected one missense variant in DCLRE1C with trimming of TCR beta V- and J-genes. Per a later analysis, HLA-associated TCR beta chains showed more clonal expansion than other, equally common TCR beta chains.

The study ran its PCR with 60 Vbeta and 13 Jbeta primers. Using immunoSEQ multiplex PCR, the repertoire was profiled, and TCRdb retains in-frame clones only, with some absent. The sample lists 100,000 to 150,000 clones, about 81% occurring once. A word on this clone: Antigen specificity is unknown.

The V gene is TRBV6-5, the J gene TRBJ1-6; the match to TRBD1 covers 8 bases. Sequenced sample: PBMCs. The TCR sequence derives from a woman aged 30 to 39 in good health and CMV-seronegative. CDR3 bases: TGTGCCAGCAGTTATTGGACAGGGAGAGGGTCACCCCTCCACTTT. It translates to CASSYWTGRGSPLHF.